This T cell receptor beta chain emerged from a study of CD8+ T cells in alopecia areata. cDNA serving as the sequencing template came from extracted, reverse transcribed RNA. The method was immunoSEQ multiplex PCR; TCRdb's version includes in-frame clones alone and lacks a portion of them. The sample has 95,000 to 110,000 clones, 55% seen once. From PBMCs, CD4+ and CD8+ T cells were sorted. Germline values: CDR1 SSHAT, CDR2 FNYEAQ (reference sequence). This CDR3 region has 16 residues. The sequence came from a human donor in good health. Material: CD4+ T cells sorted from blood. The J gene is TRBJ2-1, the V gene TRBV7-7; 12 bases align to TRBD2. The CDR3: CASPPSGGAVYNEQFF. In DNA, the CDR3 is TGTGCTAGTCCCCCTAGCGGGGGGGCCGTATACAATGAGCAGTTCTTC.